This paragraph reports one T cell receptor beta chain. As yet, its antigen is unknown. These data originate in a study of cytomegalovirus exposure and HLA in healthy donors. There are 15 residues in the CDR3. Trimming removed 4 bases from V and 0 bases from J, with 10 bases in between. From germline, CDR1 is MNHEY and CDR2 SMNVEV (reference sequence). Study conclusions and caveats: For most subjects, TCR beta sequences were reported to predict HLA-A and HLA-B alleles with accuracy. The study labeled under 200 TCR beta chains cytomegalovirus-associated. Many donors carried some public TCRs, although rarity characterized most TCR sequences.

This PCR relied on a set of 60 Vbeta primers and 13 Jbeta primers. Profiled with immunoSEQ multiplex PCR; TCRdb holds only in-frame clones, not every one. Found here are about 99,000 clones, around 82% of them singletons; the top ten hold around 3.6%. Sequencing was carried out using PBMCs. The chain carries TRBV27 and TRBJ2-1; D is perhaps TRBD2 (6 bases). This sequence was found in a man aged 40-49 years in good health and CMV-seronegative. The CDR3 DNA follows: TGTGCCAGCAGTTACTCGCGGGGCTCCTACAATGAGCAGTTCTTC. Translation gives CASSYSRGSYNEQFF.